This T cell receptor (beta chain) was observed in a study of OX40 agonist ivuxolimab in advanced cancers. CDR3 size: 17 residues. Some clones are missing from TCRdb's copy, which holds only in-frame ones; the method was immunoSEQ multiplex PCR. Of roughly 43,000 clones in the sample, around 91% are singletons; the top ten hold approximately 12%. This material consisted of CD4+ or CD8+ T cells sorted from blood, taken in a trial of the OX40 agonist ivuxolimab. The chain is built from TRBV21-1 and TRBJ1-6. TRBV21-1 is noted as a pseudogene. The sequence derives from an adult with an advanced solid tumor such as melanoma, head and neck, liver or kidney cancer. This CDR3 reads CASSKVPWGPPNSPLHF. CDR3 sequence (DNA): TGTGCCAGCAGCAAAGTTCCCTGGGGACCGCCTAATTCACCCCTCCACTTT.